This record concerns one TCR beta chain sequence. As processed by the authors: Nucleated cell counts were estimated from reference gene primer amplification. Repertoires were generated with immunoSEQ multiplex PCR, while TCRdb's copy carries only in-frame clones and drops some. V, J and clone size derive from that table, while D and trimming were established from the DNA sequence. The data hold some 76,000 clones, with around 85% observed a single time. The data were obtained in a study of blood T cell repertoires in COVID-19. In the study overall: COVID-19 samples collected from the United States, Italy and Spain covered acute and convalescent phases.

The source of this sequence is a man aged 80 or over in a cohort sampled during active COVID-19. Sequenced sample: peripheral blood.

CDR3 in amino acids: CASGLASTGANVLTF. In DNA form, the CDR3 reads TGTGCCAGCGGACTAGCTTCAACTGGGGCCAACGTCCTGACTTTC. The chain couples TRBV18 to TRBJ2-6; 8 bases align to TRBD2. CDR1 is KGHSH, CDR2 LQKENI, per germline. There are 15 residues in the CDR3. V lost 8 bases and J lost 2; bases outside the gene matches: 5. The complete variable domain, with remaining parts taken from reference TRBV18 and TRBJ2-6, reads NAGVMQNPRHLVRRRGQEARLRCSPMKGHSHVYWYRQLPEEGLKFMVYLQKENIIDESGMPKERFSAEFPKEGPSILRIQQVVRGDSAAYFCASGLASTGANVLTFGAGSRLTVL.